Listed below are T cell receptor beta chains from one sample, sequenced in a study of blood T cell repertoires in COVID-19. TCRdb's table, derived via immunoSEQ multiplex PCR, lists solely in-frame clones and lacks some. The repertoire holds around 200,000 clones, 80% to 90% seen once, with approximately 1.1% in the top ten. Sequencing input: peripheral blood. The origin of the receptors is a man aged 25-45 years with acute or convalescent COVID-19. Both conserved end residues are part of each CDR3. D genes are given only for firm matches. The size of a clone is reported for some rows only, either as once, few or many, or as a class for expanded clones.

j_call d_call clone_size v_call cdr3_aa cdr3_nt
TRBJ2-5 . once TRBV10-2 CASSECRGICDQETQYF TGCGCCAGCAGTGAGTGTAGGGGTATTTGCGATCAAGAGACCCAGTACTTC
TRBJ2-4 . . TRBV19 CASSIGSGGADKNIQYF TGTGCCAGTAGTATCGGATCCGGTGGGGCAGACAAAAACATTCAGTACTTC
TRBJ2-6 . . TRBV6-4 CASSDAKRVRPSGANVLTF TGTGCCAGCAGTGACGCAAAGCGCGTCCGTCCCTCTGGGGCCAACGTCCTGACTTTC
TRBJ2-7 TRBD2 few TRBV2 CASSPRGGLAYEQYF TGTGCCAGCTCTCCTCGGGGGGGACTAGCTTACGAGCAGTACTTC
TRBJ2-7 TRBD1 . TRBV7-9 CASSLTGAHEQYF TGTGCCAGCAGCTTGACAGGGGCCCACGAGCAGTACTTC
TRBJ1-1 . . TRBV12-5 CASGLFGIPEAFF TGTGCTAGTGGTTTGTTCGGGATTCCTGAAGCTTTCTTT
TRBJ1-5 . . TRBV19 CASKSGNQPQHF TGTGCCAGTAAAAGCGGGAATCAGCCCCAGCATTTT
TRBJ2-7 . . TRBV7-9 CASEIAFSYEQYF TGTGCCAGCGAGATCGCGTTCTCCTACGAGCAGTACTTC
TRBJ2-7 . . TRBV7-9 CASSFAGYEQYF TGTGCCAGCAGCTTCGCGGGGTACGAGCAGTACTTC
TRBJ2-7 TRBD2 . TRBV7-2 CASLPGGGEAGALYYEQYF TGTGCCAGCCTGCCCGGAGGCGGAGAAGCGGGGGCCTTATACTACGAGCAGTACTTC
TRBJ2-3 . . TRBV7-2 CASSLGSGDTQYF TGTGCCAGCAGTCTAGGTTCCGGAGATACGCAGTATTTT
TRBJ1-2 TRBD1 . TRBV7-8 CASSFDRDDGYTF TGTGCCAGCAGCTTTGACAGGGATGACGGCTACACCTTC
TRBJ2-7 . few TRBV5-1 CASSSHYEQYF TGCGCCAGCAGCTCCCACTACGAGCAGTACTTC
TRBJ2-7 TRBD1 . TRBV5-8 CASSLDRGHPKAYEQYF TGTGCCAGCAGCTTGGACAGGGGGCACCCGAAGGCCTACGAGCAGTACTTC
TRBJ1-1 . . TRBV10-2 CASSAQASTEAFF TGCGCCAGCAGCGCACAGGCTAGCACTGAAGCTTTCTTT
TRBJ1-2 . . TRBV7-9 CASSITDYYGYTF TGTGCCAGCAGCATAACAGATTACTATGGCTACACCTTC
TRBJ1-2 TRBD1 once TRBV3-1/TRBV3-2 CASSPTARGLNYGYTF TGTGCCAGCAGTCCGACAGCCAGGGGGCTAAACTATGGCTACACCTTC
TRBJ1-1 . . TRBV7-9 CASSLAGVTEAFF TGTGCCAGCAGCTTAGCAGGGGTCACTGAAGCTTTCTTT
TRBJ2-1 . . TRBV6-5 CASSRVPYNEQFF TGTGCCAGCAGCCGGGTCCCCTACAATGAGCAGTTCTTC
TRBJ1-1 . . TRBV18 CASSPPRLGDTEAFF TGTGCCAGCTCACCACCGAGGTTAGGGGACACTGAAGCTTTCTTT
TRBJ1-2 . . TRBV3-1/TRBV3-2 CASSHVQFPNYGYTF TGTGCCAGCAGCCATGTACAGTTTCCTAACTATGGCTACACCTTC
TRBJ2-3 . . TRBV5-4 CASSLELPSTDTQYF TGTGCCAGCAGCTTGGAACTACCTAGCACAGATACGCAGTATTTT
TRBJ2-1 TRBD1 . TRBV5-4 CASSSYTGDNEQFF TGTGCCAGCAGCTCTTATACAGGGGACAATGAGCAGTTCTTC
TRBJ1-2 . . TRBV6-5 CASSYGGNYGYTF TGTGCCAGCAGTTACGGGGGGAACTATGGCTACACCTTC
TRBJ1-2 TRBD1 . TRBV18 CASSPIPGQGIGYGYTF TGTGCCAGCTCACCAATTCCGGGACAGGGTATTGGCTATGGCTACACCTTC
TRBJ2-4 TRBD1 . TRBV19 CASSLRTGINIQYF TGTGCCAGTAGTCTCCGGACAGGAATAAACATTCAGTACTTC
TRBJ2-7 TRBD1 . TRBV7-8 CASSLDRASREQYF TGTGCCAGCAGCTTGGACAGGGCTTCACGCGAGCAGTACTTC
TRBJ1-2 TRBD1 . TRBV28 CASSGQGLDRGYTF TGTGCCAGCAGTGGACAGGGGTTGGATCGTGGCTACACCTTC
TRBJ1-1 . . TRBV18 CASSPFSGNTEAFF TGTGCCAGCTCACCATTTTCGGGGAACACTGAAGCTTTCTTT
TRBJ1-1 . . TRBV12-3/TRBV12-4 CASSLGAPAFF TGTGCCAGCAGTTTGGGGGCGCCGGCTTTCTTT
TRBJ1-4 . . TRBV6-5 CASSYGRGWEKLFF TGTGCCAGCAGTTACGGCCGGGGTTGGGAAAAACTGTTTTTT
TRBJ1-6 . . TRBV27 CASSLLEYNSPLHF TGTGCCAGCAGTTTATTAGAATATAATTCACCCCTCCACTTT
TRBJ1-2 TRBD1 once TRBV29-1 CSVARQGAGDGYTF TGCAGCGTGGCCAGACAGGGGGCAGGAGATGGCTACACCTTC
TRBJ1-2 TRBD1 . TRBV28 CASSSPGTALNYGYTF TGTGCCAGCAGTTCTCCCGGGACAGCCCTAAACTATGGCTACACCTTC
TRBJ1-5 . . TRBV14 CASSHSTVSPRYSNQPQHF TGTGCCAGCAGCCATTCGACAGTAAGTCCCCGTTATAGCAATCAGCCCCAGCATTTT
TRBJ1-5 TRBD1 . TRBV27 CASRTGGGNQPQHF TGTGCCAGCAGAACAGGGGGGGGCAATCAGCCCCAGCATTTT
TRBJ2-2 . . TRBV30 CAWSVGLADTGELFF TGTGCCTGGAGTGTAGGGCTAGCAGACACCGGGGAGCTGTTTTTT
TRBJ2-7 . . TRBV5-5 CASSLGVRGDYEQYF TGTGCCAGCAGCTTGGGAGTCCGGGGAGACTACGAGCAGTACTTC
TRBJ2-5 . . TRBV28 CASTVQPQETQYF TGTGCCAGCACGGTACAGCCTCAAGAGACCCAGTACTTC
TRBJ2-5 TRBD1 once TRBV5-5 CASSLVPGQQETQYF TGTGCCAGCAGCTTGGTTCCGGGACAGCAAGAGACCCAGTACTTC
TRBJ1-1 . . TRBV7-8 CASSFGKVTEAFF TGTGCCAGCAGCTTCGGGAAGGTCACTGAAGCTTTCTTT
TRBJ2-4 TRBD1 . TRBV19 CASRDRGRVNIQYF TGTGCCAGCCGGGACAGGGGGCGAGTGAACATTCAGTACTTC
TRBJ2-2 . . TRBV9 CASSPILAQPGELFF TGTGCCAGCAGCCCCATCTTAGCTCAGCCCGGGGAGCTGTTTTTT
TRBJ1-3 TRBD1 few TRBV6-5 CASSYSGTAAGNTIYF TGTGCCAGCAGTTACTCTGGGACAGCCGCTGGAAACACCATATATTTT
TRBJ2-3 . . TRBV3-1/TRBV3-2 CASSPLRVSDTQYF TGTGCCAGCAGCCCCTTGAGAGTATCAGATACGCAGTATTTT
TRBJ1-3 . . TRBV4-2 CASSQGSTRSGNTIYF TGTGCCAGCAGCCAAGGCTCCACGAGGAGCGGAAACACCATATATTTT
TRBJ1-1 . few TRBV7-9 CASSFSSTRTANTEAFF TGTGCCAGCAGCTTCTCATCCACGAGGACAGCGAACACTGAAGCTTTCTTT
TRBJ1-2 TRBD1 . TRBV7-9 CASILDRTNYGYTF TGTGCCAGCATTCTGGACAGGACTAACTATGGCTACACCTTC
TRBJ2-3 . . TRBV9 CASSVGGTAQGGTQYF TGTGCCAGCAGCGTAGGGGGGACCGCGCAAGGGGGTACGCAGTATTTT
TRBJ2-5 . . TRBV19 CASYHPTGGTETQYF TGTGCCAGTTACCACCCGACGGGGGGCACAGAGACCCAGTACTTC
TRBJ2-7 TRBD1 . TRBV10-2 CASNSGTGSYEQYF TGCGCCAGCAATTCCGGGACAGGGTCCTACGAGCAGTACTTC
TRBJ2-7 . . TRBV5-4 CASSLDSGISYEQYF TGTGCCAGCAGCTTGGATTCCGGGATCTCCTACGAGCAGTACTTC
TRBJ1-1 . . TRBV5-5 CASSLMGGTEAFF TGTGCCAGCAGCCTAATGGGGGGTACTGAAGCTTTCTTT
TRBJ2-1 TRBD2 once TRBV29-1 CSVHPGRPYNEQFF TGCAGCGTCCACCCCGGGAGGCCCTACAATGAGCAGTTCTTC